The 17 T cell receptor beta chains in this list originate from one sample, sequenced in a study of STAT5B mutations in CD4+ large granular lymphocyte leukemia. The protocol was immunoSEQ multiplex PCR, while the TCRdb copy is restricted to in-frame clones and leaves out a portion. The sample has 40,000 to 45,000 clones, roughly 83% seen once; the top ten hold just under 0.35%. The specimen was CD4+ T cells from blood buffy coats. Receptors were obtained from a human donor in good health.

The chain employs TRBV6-1 and TRBJ2-5; D is possibly TRBD1 (6 bases). The CDR3 totals 14 residues. Per germline, CDR1 MNHNS and CDR2 SASEGT. Trimming removed 4 bases from V and 4 bases from J, with 13 bases in between. CDR3 region: CASSVHRAGETQYF. The DNA for the CDR3 is TGTGCCAGCAGTGTCCACAGGGCTGGAGAGACCCAGTACTTC.

The chain joins TRBV30 to TRBJ2-1; TRBD1 matches at 8 bases. The CDR3 is 16 amino acids. Unmatched junction bases numbered 12, after V lost 4 bases and J lost 4 bases. Germline V lookup: CDR1 GTSNPN, CDR2 SVGIG (reference sequence). CDR3 residues: CAWTRPPGGQYNEQFF. In DNA form, the CDR3 reads TGTGCCTGGACCCGCCCTCCAGGGGGCCAGTACAATGAGCAGTTCTTC.

This clone has more than one count but fewer than ten. The chain links TRBV7-2 to TRBJ1-2; possible D gene TRBD1, 6 bases. This CDR3 is 15 amino acids long. The germline V and J ends were trimmed by 0 bases and 7 bases, with 15 bases remaining between them. The germline CDR1 and CDR2 sequences are SGHTA and FQGNSA. The CDR3 region is CASSLASQGSGGYTF. The CDR3 DNA reads as TGTGCCAGCAGCTTAGCTTCTCAGGGGTCCGGTGGCTACACCTTC.

The chain recombines TRBV28 with TRBJ2-3, with 14 bases matching TRBD2. This CDR3 is built from 16 residues. V lost 7 bases to trimming and J lost 5 bases; unmatched junction nucleotides: 8. Germline CDR1 is MDHEN and CDR2 is SYDVKM. CDR3 DNA: TGTGCCAGCAAACCGGGACTAGCGGGGGACATAGATACGCAGTATTTT. Encoded protein: CASKPGLAGDIDTQYF.

The rearrangement links TRBV9 to TRBJ1-4; possible D gene TRBD1, 5 bases. Germline lookup yields CDR1 SGDLS and CDR2 YYNGEE. The germline V and J ends were trimmed by 0 bases and 8 bases, with 14 bases remaining between them. CDR3 size: 15 residues. The DNA of the CDR3 is TGTGCCAGCAGCGTAGCTGGGGCAGGAACCGAAAAACTGTTTTTT. The encoded protein is CASSVAGAGTEKLFF.

This chain joins TRBV7-6 and TRBJ2-1; TRBD2 might be the D (5 bases). The germline V and J ends were trimmed by 3 bases and 5 bases, with 17 bases remaining between them. Germline assignment: CDR1 SGHVS and CDR2 FNYEAQ. This CDR3 region has 16 residues. CDR3 in amino acids: CASSFFAGSRNNEQFF. CDR3 coding DNA: TGTGCCAGCAGCTTCTTTGCGGGCTCTCGGAACAATGAGCAGTTCTTC.

The genes are TRBV5-8 and TRBJ2-1; the D gene is possibly TRBD1 (5 bases). The CDR3 is 13 amino acids. V was shortened by 3 bases and J by 6 bases, with 10 bases between the two germline ends. CDR1 and CDR2 from the germline V gene are SGHTS and YDEGEE. CDR3 protein: CASSSQGLNEQFF. CDR3 sequence (DNA): TGTGCCAGCAGCTCTCAGGGTCTCAATGAGCAGTTCTTC. Variable domain in full (rest from reference TRBV5-8 and TRBJ2-1): EAGVTQSPTHLIKTRGQQATLRCSPISGHTSVYWYQQALGLGLQFLLWYDEGEERNRGNFPPRFSGRQFPNYSSELNVNALELEDSALYLCASSSQGLNEQFFGPGTRLTVL.

This clone was picked up one time. The same CDR3 is also encoded by other DNA sequences in this sample. This chain uses TRBV9 with TRBJ2-1; 8 bases fit TRBD2. CDR3 length: 15 residues. V shed 3 bases, J shed 0 bases, and the junction held 2 bases outside the gene matches. CDR1 and CDR2 from the germline V gene are SGDLS and YYNGEE. In DNA, the CDR3 is TGTGCCAGCAGCGCGAGCGGGAGCTCCTACAATGAGCAGTTCTTC. It is translated as CASSASGSSYNEQFF.

This clone was counted once. This chain links TRBV29-1 with TRBJ1-1; D might be TRBD1 (6 bases). Trimming stripped 5 bases from V and 10 bases from J, with 20 bases between. Germline CDR1 reads SQVTM; CDR2 reads ANQGSEA. The CDR3 sequence is 13 residues long. The CDR3 sequence: CSVLIQEGGRAFF. The CDR3 nucleotides read TGCAGCGTTCTAATACAAGAAGGGGGAAGAGCTTTCTTT.

This chain joins TRBV11-2 and TRBJ2-1; D perhaps matches TRBD2 (6 bases). There are 14 residues in the CDR3. Between the trimmed V and J ends, which lost 1 base and 11 bases, there was a span of 15 bases. Per the germline V gene, CDR1 is SGHAT and CDR2 is FQNNGV. The DNA for the CDR3 is TGTGCCAGCAGCTTAGCAACCGGGACTTCGAAGCAGTTCTTC. Translation: CASSLATGTSKQFF.

The gene calls are TRBV6-6 and TRBJ1-1; D ambiguous. Germline V lookup: CDR1 MNHNY, CDR2 SVGAGI (reference sequence). The CDR3 sequence is 15 residues long. V was clipped by 3 bases and J by 2 bases, with 13 bases between them. The CDR3 DNA reads TGTGCCAGCAGTTATAAGCGAGGTGGAAACACTGAAGCTTTCTTT. Translated: CASSYKRGGNTEAFF.

J is TRBJ1-3 and V is TRBV19; D is possibly TRBD1 (6 bases). Germline assignment: CDR1 LNHDA and CDR2 SQIVND (reference sequence). This CDR3 is built from 14 residues. V dropped 6 bases and J dropped 4 bases, with 13 bases sitting between them. Written as DNA, the CDR3 is TGTGCCAGTAGGATACAGGGAGTAGGAAACACCATATATTTT. Its protein is CASRIQGVGNTIYF.

The chain recombines TRBV9 with TRBJ1-1; D uncertain. Germline CDR1 reads SGDLS; CDR2 reads YYNGEE. V was shortened by 0 bases and J by 8 bases, with 14 bases between the two germline ends. The CDR3 has 14 amino acids. In nucleotides, the CDR3 is TGTGCCAGCAGCGTAGACCTTTTCGTACAGGAAGCTTTCTTT. This gives the protein CASSVDLFVQEAFF.

The chain combines TRBV7-2 with TRBJ2-5, with TRBD2 matching over 9 bases. Per germline, CDR1 SGHTA and CDR2 FQGNSA. J gave up 2 bases and V 1 base, and 5 bases lay outside the gene matches. CDR3 size: 16 residues. CDR3 amino acids: CASSLVPSGVQETQYF. In DNA form, the CDR3 reads TGTGCCAGCAGCTTAGTTCCTAGCGGGGTTCAAGAGACCCAGTACTTC.

CDR3 bases: TGTGCCAGCAGTCCCACCGGGACTAGCGGGCCCTACGAGCAGTACTTC. Protein product: CASSPTGTSGPYEQYF. V and J are TRBV28 and TRBJ2-7, with 12 bases that match TRBD2. V lost 5 bases to trimming and J lost 2 bases; unmatched junction nucleotides: 7. CDR3 length equals 16 residues. Germline CDR1 reads MDHEN; CDR2 reads SYDVKM.

This clone appeared once. The V call is TRBV5-1, the J call TRBJ2-5, with no clear D. The CDR3 extends over 15 amino acids. Germline V gene data show CDR1 as SGHRS and CDR2 as YFSETQ. V lost 1 base and J 5 bases, leaving 15 bases between the germline ends. The CDR3 is CASSLYRGLSETQYF. CDR3 bases: TGCGCCAGCAGCTTGTATCGCGGTTTGTCGGAGACCCAGTACTTC. The full variable domain, with the rest looked up from reference TRBV5-1 and TRBJ2-5, is KAGVTQTPRYLIKTRGQQVTLSCSPISGHRSVSWYQQTPGQGLQFLFEYFSETQRNKGNFPGRFSGRQFSNSRSEMNVSTLELGDSALYLCASSLYRGLSETQYFGPGTRLLVL.

Only a few counts were recorded for this clone. This sequence joins TRBV28 and TRBJ2-7; 8 bases map to TRBD2. Germline CDR1 is MDHEN and CDR2 is SYDVKM. V lost 7 bases and J lost 0; bases outside the gene matches: 8. The CDR3 is 15 amino acids. This chain's CDR3 is CASTGGDTNSYEQYF. CDR3 DNA: TGTGCCAGCACGGGGGGGGACACCAACTCCTACGAGCAGTACTTC.